The T cell receptor (beta chain) described here comes from a study of CD4 T cell repertoires in COVID-19. Overall study findings and caveats: Two or all three memory subsets shared several highly expanded SARS-CoV-2-reactive clonotypes.

The CDR3 spans 14 residues. V lost 6 bases to trimming and J lost 2 bases, with 10 bases between them. Germline V gene sequence: CDR1 MRHNA, CDR2 SNTAGT. On this clone: What it binds is not known.

The memory T cells were sequenced right after ex vivo isolation, without culture. Produced via immunoSEQ multiplex PCR; TCRdb's table is partial and in-frame only. The sample lists about 24,000 clones, over 90% occurring once. This sample comprised circulating follicular helper CD4+ T cells (cTfh) from blood, obtained before the COVID-19 pandemic. V and J are TRBV6-4 and TRBJ2-2, with unresolved D. This clonotype originated in a human donor who had COVID-19. The CDR3 coding sequence is TGTGCCAGCAGGCCAGGCCTTAACACCGGGGAGCTGTTTTTT. It specifies CASRPGLNTGELFF.